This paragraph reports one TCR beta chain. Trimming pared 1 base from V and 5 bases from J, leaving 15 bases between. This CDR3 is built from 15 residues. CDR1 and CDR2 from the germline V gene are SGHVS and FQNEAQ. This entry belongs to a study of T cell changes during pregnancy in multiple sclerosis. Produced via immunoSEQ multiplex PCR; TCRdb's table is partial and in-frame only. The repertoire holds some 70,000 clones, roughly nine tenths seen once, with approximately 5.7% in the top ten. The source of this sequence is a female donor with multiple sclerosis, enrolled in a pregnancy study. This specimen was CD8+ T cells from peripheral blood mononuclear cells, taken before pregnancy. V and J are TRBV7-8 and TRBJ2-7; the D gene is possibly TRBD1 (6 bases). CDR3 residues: CASSLVTVGGHEQYF. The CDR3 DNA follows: TGTGCCAGCAGCTTAGTGACGGTTGGGGGCCACGAGCAGTACTTC.